The 27 T cell receptor beta chains below all came from one sample that was sequenced in a study of blood T cell repertoires in COVID-19. Profiling relied on immunoSEQ multiplex PCR, and the TCRdb table lists in-frame clones only, not all of them. The sample contains hundreds of thousands of clones, around 92% of which appear only once. Sequencing used peripheral blood. These receptors came from a woman in her 30s with COVID-19, enrolled during active disease.

The genes are TRBV28 and TRBJ1-2, with D possibly TRBD1 on 6 matching bases. V shed 1 base and J shed 6 bases, with 12 bases lying between them. CDR1 MDHEN and CDR2 SYDVKM come from the germline V gene. The CDR3 is made up of 14 amino acids. CDR3 coding DNA: TGTGCCAGCAGTTTATCCCGGGACACAAATGGCTACACCTTC. Translating it yields CASSLSRDTNGYTF.

This chain links TRBV19 with TRBJ1-2, with 7 bases lining up with TRBD1. CDR3 length equals 12 residues. V dropped 9 bases and J dropped 8; count of bases not matched to a gene: 9. Germline V gives CDR1 LNHDA, CDR2 SQIVND (reference sequence). CDR3 amino acids: CASGQANWGYTF. The CDR3 nucleotides read TGTGCCAGCGGACAGGCGAACTGGGGCTACACCTTC. Together with reference TRBV19 and TRBJ1-2, the CDR3 gives the full variable domain: DGGITQSPKYLFRKEGQNVTLSCEQNLNHDAMYWYRQDPGQGLRLIYYSQIVNDFQKGDIAEGYSVSREKKESFPLTVTSAQKNPTAFYLCASGQANWGYTFGSGTRLTVV.

V usage is TRBV7-9 and J usage is TRBJ1-3, with 8 bases matching TRBD1. CDR3 length equals 16 residues. The J segment lost 5 bases and the V segment lost 4 bases, leaving 10 bases of the junction unmatched. Germline V gene lookup returns CDR1 SEHNR and CDR2 FQNEAQ (reference sequence). The CDR3 region is CASSSTSGQDRNTIYF. The CDR3, as DNA: TGTGCCAGCAGCTCCACCTCGGGACAGGACCGAAACACCATATATTTT.

The chain couples TRBV2 to TRBJ2-3; possible D gene TRBD2, 5 bases. The V gene's germline CDR1 is SNHLY and CDR2 FYNNEI. The V end was cut by 2 bases, the J end by 1 base, with 10 bases between. The CDR3 length is 15 residues. CDR3 region: CASSEWWGGTDTQYF. CDR3 nucleotides: TGTGCCAGCAGTGAATGGTGGGGAGGCACAGATACGCAGTATTTT.

The J gene is TRBJ2-1, the V gene TRBV19, with a possible D match to TRBD2 (5 bases). The CDR3 covers 14 residues. V lost 2 bases, J lost 5 bases, and 10 bases lay in between. Germline V gene lookup returns CDR1 LNHDA and CDR2 SQIVND (reference sequence). CDR3 nucleotide sequence: TGTGCCAGTAGTATAACGGGGATCAACAATGAGCAGTTCTTC. Translating it yields CASSITGINNEQFF.

This chain links TRBV15 with TRBJ1-2; tentatively, D is TRBD1 (5 bases). The germline V gene encodes CDR1 LNHNV and CDR2 YYDKDF (reference sequence). V dropped 0 bases and J dropped 8 bases, with 19 bases sitting between them. The CDR3 totals 16 residues. For the CDR3, the DNA is TGTGCCACCAGCAGAGATCGGGTTGGGGGGGTTGAGGGCTACACCTTC. Protein sequence: CATSRDRVGGVEGYTF. Combining the CDR3 with reference TRBV15 and TRBJ1-2 gives the whole variable domain DAMVIQNPRYQVTQFGKPVTLSCSQTLNHNVMYWYQQKSSQAPKLLFHYYDKDFNNEADTPDNFQSRRPNTSFCFLDIRSPGLGDTAMYLCATSRDRVGGVEGYTFGSGTRLTVV.

V gene TRBV10-3 combines with J gene TRBJ1-2, with D maybe TRBD1 (5 bases). CDR3 length: 12 amino acids. Germline V gene data show CDR1 as ENHRY and CDR2 as SYGVKD. V was shortened by 4 bases and J by 8 bases, with 11 bases between the two germline ends. CDR3 in DNA: TGTGCCATCAGTGGGCAGAACAGGGGCTACACCTTC. As protein: CAISGQNRGYTF.

The chain recombines TRBV18 with TRBJ1-1; TRBD1 might be the D (6 bases). There are 16 residues in the CDR3. V lost 3 bases and J lost 1, with 15 bases in between. Germline V gives CDR1 KGHSH, CDR2 LQKENI. As DNA, the CDR3 is TGTGCCAGCTCACCCAACACCGGCAGGGGGAACACTGAAGCTTTCTTT. This translates into CASSPNTGRGNTEAFF.

CDR3 residues: CAISDHRGEQYF. The CDR3 DNA reads as TGTGCCATCAGTGACCACAGGGGCGAGCAGTACTTC. This chain joins TRBV10-3 and TRBJ2-7; 7 nucleotides match TRBD1. Germline CDR1 reads ENHRY; CDR2 reads SYGVKD. This CDR3 comprises 12 residues. The trim removed 3 bases at V and 6 bases at J, leaving 2 bases unmatched.

The chain combines TRBV3-1 (or the pseudogene TRBV3-2) with TRBJ1-1; D might be TRBD1 (5 bases). Germline V gives CDR1 LGHDT, CDR2 YNNKEL (reference sequence). The V end lost 8 bases, the J end lost 4 bases, and 14 bases lay between the germline ends. There are 13 residues in the CDR3. The CDR3 nucleotides are TGTGCCAGCGCCCTGGGGGAGGTCACTGAAGCTTTCTTT. This gives the protein CASALGEVTEAFF.

The chain couples TRBV4-2 to TRBJ1-1; the D gene is possibly TRBD1 (6 bases). This CDR3 region has 15 residues. V was pared by 6 bases and J by 1 base, with 15 bases between. The germline gives CDR1 LGHNA, CDR2 YNFKEQ. CDR3 protein: CASSRLDRRNTEAFF. Here the CDR3 DNA reads TGTGCCAGCAGTCGTCTCGACAGGCGGAACACTGAAGCTTTCTTT.

The chain uses TRBV2 and TRBJ1-1; D remains ambiguous. The germline V gene has CDR1 SNHLY and CDR2 FYNNEI. This CDR3 comprises 13 residues. V gave up 6 bases and J gave up 1 base, with 9 bases separating them. CDR3 DNA: TGTGCCAGCAGGGTCCAGAAGAACACTGAAGCTTTCTTT. This encodes CASRVQKNTEAFF.

The chain uses TRBV4-1 and TRBJ2-7, with unresolved D. V lost 0 bases and J 3 bases, leaving 6 bases between the germline ends. The CDR3 length is 13 residues. Germline V gene data show CDR1 as MGHRA and CDR2 as YSYEKL. The CDR3, as DNA: TGCGCCAGCAGCCAAGATGAGTACTACGAGCAGTACGTC. This translates into CASSQDEYYEQYV.

V is TRBV5-1 and J is TRBJ2-5, with 16 bases identical to TRBD2. Germline V gene lookup returns CDR1 SGHRS and CDR2 YFSETQ. The CDR3 covers 17 residues. V gave up 3 bases and J gave up 4 bases; unmatched junction bases: 6. The CDR3 is CASSWGLAGGQGETQYF. The DNA for the CDR3 is TGCGCCAGCAGCTGGGGACTAGCGGGGGGGCAGGGAGAGACCCAGTACTTC. Full variable domain (outside the CDR3, taken from reference TRBV5-1 and TRBJ2-5): KAGVTQTPRYLIKTRGQQVTLSCSPISGHRSVSWYQQTPGQGLQFLFEYFSETQRNKGNFPGRFSGRQFSNSRSEMNVSTLELGDSALYLCASSWGLAGGQGETQYFGPGTRLLVL.

This chain joins TRBV5-1 and TRBJ2-5; D might be TRBD1 (5 bases). V was clipped by 0 bases and J by 4 bases, with 10 bases between them. The V gene's germline CDR1 is SGHRS and CDR2 YFSETQ. There are 14 residues in the CDR3. The CDR3 DNA reads as TGCGCCAGCAGCTTGGCAGGGCAGGTAGAGACCCAGTACTTC. Its protein is CASSLAGQVETQYF.

CDR3 sequence reads: CASSYGGGGSPLHF. As DNA, the CDR3 is TGTGCCAGCAGTTACGGAGGGGGCGGTTCACCCCTCCACTTT. V is TRBV6-5 and J is TRBJ1-6; the match to TRBD1 covers 7 bases. The CDR3 is made up of 14 amino acids. The V segment lost 2 bases and the J segment 9 bases; nucleotides outside the gene matches: 4. Germline CDR1 and CDR2: MNHEY and SVGAGI.

This chain joins TRBV20-1 and TRBJ1-1, with a tentative D call TRBD1 (6 bases). The V end lost 5 bases, the J end lost 5 bases, and 9 bases lay between the germline ends. The CDR3 length is 11 residues. Germline V gene data show CDR1 as DFQATT and CDR2 as SNEGSKA (reference sequence). The DNA for the CDR3 is TGCAGTGCTGCAGGGGCGACTGAAGCTTTCTTT. Protein product: CSAAGATEAFF.

This chain joins TRBV9 and TRBJ1-2, with 7 nucleotides matching TRBD1. CDR3 length: 13 amino acids. V gave up 4 bases and J gave up 8 bases; unmatched junction bases: 8. Germline values: CDR1 SGDLS, CDR2 YYNGEE. The CDR3 region has the DNA TGTGCCAGCAGCTTAAGAACAGGGGAAGGCTACACCTTC. This gives the protein CASSLRTGEGYTF.

The chain is built from TRBV24-1 and TRBJ2-2; D may be TRBD2 (5 bases). Germline CDR1 reads KGHDR; CDR2 reads SFDVKD. V was cut by 2 bases and J by 5 bases, with 11 bases left in between. The CDR3 covers 15 residues. CDR3 amino acids: CATSDSSRETGELFF. In DNA, the CDR3 is TGTGCCACCAGTGATTCCTCGAGGGAAACCGGGGAGCTGTTTTTT.

V and J are TRBV6-2 or TRBV6-3 and TRBJ1-2; 7 positions agree with TRBD1. J lost 4 bases, V lost 4 bases, and 6 bases had no gene match. The CDR3 spans 14 residues. Germline V gene lookup returns CDR1 MNHEY and CDR2 SVGEGT. Written as DNA, the CDR3 is TGTGCCAGCAGTTTCTTGGACAGGCTCTATGGCTACACCTTC. It encodes CASSFLDRLYGYTF.

V gene TRBV7-3 combines with J gene TRBJ1-1; the D is unclear. The CDR3 sequence is 15 residues long. From germline, CDR1 is SGHTA and CDR2 FQGTGA. V lost 2 bases, J lost 6 bases, and 16 bases lay in between. The CDR3 loop reads CASSLSGSPGAEAFF. CDR3 DNA sequence: TGTGCCAGCAGCTTATCGGGGAGCCCCGGGGCTGAAGCTTTCTTT.

This chain connects TRBV9 to TRBJ2-7, with TRBD1 identical over 10 bases. Germline lookup yields CDR1 SGDLS and CDR2 YYNGEE. V trimming: 4 bases; J trimming: 2 bases; junction bases outside the gene matches: 6. This CDR3 region has 15 residues. CDR3 region: CASSPGGTGAYEQYF. CDR3 in DNA: TGTGCCAGCAGCCCAGGGGGGACAGGGGCCTACGAGCAGTACTTC.

The chain has TRBV2 and TRBJ2-5, with 8 bases that match TRBD2. The CDR3 is 14 amino acids. CDR1 and CDR2 from the germline V gene are SNHLY and FYNNEI. V trimming: 10 bases; J trimming: 2 bases; junction bases outside the gene matches: 9. The CDR3 sequence is CATTQRGPQETQYF. The CDR3 DNA is TGTGCCACCACCCAGCGGGGGCCGCAAGAGACCCAGTACTTC. The full variable domain, rest sourced from reference TRBV2 and TRBJ2-5, is EPEVTQTPSHQVTQMGQEVILRCVPISNHLYFYWYRQILGQKVEFLVSFYNNEISEKSEIFDDQFSVERPDGSNFTLKIRSTKLEDSAMYFCATTQRGPQETQYFGPGTRLLVL.

This clone was seen more than once but under ten times. CDR3 coding DNA: TGTGCCAGCAGTGCTCTTAGGGGGCGGGGTGGCTACACCTTC. Its translation: CASSALRGRGGYTF. V usage is TRBV27 and J usage is TRBJ1-2, with 7 positions matching TRBD1. The CDR3 runs to 14 residues. The junction had 10 bases not matched to a gene; V was cut back by 5 bases and J by 7 bases. Germline V CDR1 and CDR2: MNHEY, SMNVEV (reference sequence).

This clone was recorded once. An end of the junction does not agree with germline; a read error may underlie this. This chain uses TRBV5-1 with TRBJ2-1; 9 positions match TRBD2. Germline lookup yields CDR1 SGHRS and CDR2 YFSETQ. This CDR3 is built from 17 residues. In DNA, the CDR3 is TGCGCCAGCTGCTTGGCGGGCGGGGGGGCGTCCTACAATGAGCAGTTCTTC. Protein: CASCLAGGGASYNEQFF.

The chain links TRBV19 to TRBJ2-7; 11 bases match TRBD1. V shed 10 bases, J shed 6 bases, and the junction held 11 bases outside the gene matches. The CDR3 extends over 14 amino acids. Looked up from germline, CDR1 is LNHDA and CDR2 is SQIVND (reference sequence). CDR3 in DNA: TGTGCCACACAAAGCCGGGACAGGGGGGCCGAGCAGTACGTC. Translation gives CATQSRDRGAEQYV.

The chain combines TRBV7-2 with TRBJ1-5, with 7 positions matching TRBD1. Germline values: CDR1 SGHTA, CDR2 FQGNSA. V dropped 5 bases and J dropped 6; count of bases not matched to a gene: 1. This CDR3 is 12 amino acids long. The DNA for the CDR3 is TGTGCCAGCAGCACAGGGGTTCAGCCCCAGCATTTT. Amino acids: CASSTGVQPQHF.